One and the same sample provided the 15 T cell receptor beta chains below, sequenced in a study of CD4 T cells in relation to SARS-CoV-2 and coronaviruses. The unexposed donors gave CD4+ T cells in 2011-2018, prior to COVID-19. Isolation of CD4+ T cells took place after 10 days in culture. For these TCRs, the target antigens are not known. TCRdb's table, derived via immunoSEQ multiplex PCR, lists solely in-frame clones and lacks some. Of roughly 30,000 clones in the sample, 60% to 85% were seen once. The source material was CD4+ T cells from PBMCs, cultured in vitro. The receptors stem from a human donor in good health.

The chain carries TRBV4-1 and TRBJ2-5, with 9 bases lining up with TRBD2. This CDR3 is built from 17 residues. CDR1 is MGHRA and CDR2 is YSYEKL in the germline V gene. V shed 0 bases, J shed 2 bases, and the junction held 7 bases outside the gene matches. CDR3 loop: CASSQDPAGGEQETQYF. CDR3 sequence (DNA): TGCGCCAGCAGCCAAGATCCCGCGGGGGGGGAACAAGAGACCCAGTACTTC.

The CDR3 DNA follows: TGTGCCACCAGTGATGGGACTAGCGGGATGGAGACCCAGTACTTC. Protein sequence: CATSDGTSGMETQYF. The chain has TRBV24-1 and TRBJ2-5, with 13 bases that match TRBD2. This CDR3 region has 15 residues. In germline, CDR1 is KGHDR, CDR2 SFDVKD. V lost 3 bases and J lost 5; bases outside the gene matches: 2.

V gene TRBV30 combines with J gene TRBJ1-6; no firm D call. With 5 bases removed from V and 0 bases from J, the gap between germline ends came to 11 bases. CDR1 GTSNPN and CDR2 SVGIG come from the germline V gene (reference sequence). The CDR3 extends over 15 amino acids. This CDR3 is CAWGNTVSYNSPLHF. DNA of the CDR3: TGTGCCTGGGGGAATACAGTCTCCTATAATTCACCCCTCCACTTT. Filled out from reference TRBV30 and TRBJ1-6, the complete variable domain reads SQTIHQWPATLVQPVGSPLSLECTVEGTSNPNLYWYRQAAGRGLQLLFYSVGIGQISSEVPQNLSASRPQDRQFILSSKKLLLSDSGFYLCAWGNTVSYNSPLHFGNGTRLTVT.

The CDR3 loop is CASSLLAGRDNEQFF. CDR3 coding DNA: TGTGCCAGCAGTCTACTAGCGGGAAGGGACAATGAGCAGTTCTTC. This rearrangement joins TRBV6-6 to TRBJ2-1, with 10 bases identical to TRBD2. The trim removed 5 bases at V and 5 bases at J, leaving 6 bases unmatched. The CDR3 runs 15 residues. Germline V CDR1 and CDR2: MNHNY, SVGAGI (reference sequence).

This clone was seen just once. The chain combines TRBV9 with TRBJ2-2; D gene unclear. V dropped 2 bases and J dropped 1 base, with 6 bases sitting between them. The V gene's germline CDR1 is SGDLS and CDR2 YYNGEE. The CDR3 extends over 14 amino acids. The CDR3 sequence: CASSVTMNTGELFF. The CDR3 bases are TGTGCCAGCAGCGTCACTATGAACACCGGGGAGCTGTTTTTT.

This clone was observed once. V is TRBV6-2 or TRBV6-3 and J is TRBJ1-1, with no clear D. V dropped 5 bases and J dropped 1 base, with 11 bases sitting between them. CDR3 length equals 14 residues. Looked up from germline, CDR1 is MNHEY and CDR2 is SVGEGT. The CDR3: CASSPLRGNTEAFF. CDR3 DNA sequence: TGTGCCAGCAGTCCCTTACGGGGGAACACTGAAGCTTTCTTT.

CDR3 sequence: CAASEERDYNEQFF. The CDR3, as DNA: TGCGCCGCCAGCGAGGAGCGGGACTACAATGAGCAGTTCTTC. The gene calls are TRBV4-1 and TRBJ2-1; TRBD2 matches at 7 bases. Germline CDR1 MGHRA, CDR2 YSYEKL. This CDR3 has 14 amino acids. V trimming: 11 bases; J trimming: 3 bases; junction bases outside the gene matches: 10.

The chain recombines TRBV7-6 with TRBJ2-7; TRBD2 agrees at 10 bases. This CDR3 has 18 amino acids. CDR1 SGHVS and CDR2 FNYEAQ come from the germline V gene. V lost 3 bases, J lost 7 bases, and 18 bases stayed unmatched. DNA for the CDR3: TGTGCCAGCAGCTTGGGTCACGGGCTAGCGGGGGCCCAGGGTGAGCAGTACTTC. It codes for CASSLGHGLAGAQGEQYF. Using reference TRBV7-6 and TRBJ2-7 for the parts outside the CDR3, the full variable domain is GAGVSQSPRYKVTKRGQDVALRCDPISGHVSLYWYRQALGQGPEFLTYFNYEAQQDKSGLPNDRFSAERPEGSISTLTIQRTEQRDSAMYRCASSLGHGLAGAQGEQYFGPGTRLTVT.

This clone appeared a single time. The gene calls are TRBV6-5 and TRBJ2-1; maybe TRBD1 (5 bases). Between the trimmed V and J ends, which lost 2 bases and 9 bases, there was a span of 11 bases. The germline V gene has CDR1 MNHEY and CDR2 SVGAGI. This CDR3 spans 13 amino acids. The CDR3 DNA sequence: TGTGCCAGCAGTTACGGGGCGGCCGGTGAGCAGTTCTTC. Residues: CASSYGAAGEQFF.

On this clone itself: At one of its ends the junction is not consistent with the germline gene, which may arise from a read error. CDR3 loop: CASTIVRGTEAFF. Here the CDR3 DNA reads TGTGCCAGTACTATAGTACGAGGCACTGAAGCTTTCTTT. V gene TRBV19 combines with J gene TRBJ1-1; D unclear. The CDR3 length is 13 residues. Germline CDR1 is LNHDA and CDR2 is SQIVND (reference sequence).

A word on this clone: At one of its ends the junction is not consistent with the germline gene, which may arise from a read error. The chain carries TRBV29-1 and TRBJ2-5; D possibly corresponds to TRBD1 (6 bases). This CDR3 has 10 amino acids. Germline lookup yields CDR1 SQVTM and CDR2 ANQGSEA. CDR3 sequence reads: CSFIYRAQYF. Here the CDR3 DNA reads TGCAGCTTTATTTACAGGGCCCAATACTTC.

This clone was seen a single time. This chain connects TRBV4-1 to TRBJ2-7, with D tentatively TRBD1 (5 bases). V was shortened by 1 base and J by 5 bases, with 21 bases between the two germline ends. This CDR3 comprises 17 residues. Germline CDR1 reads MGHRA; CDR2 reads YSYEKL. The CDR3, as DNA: TGCGCCAGCAGCCAAGGTAGACAGCGAAACTTCCTCGACGAGCAGTACTTC. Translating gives CASSQGRQRNFLDEQYF.

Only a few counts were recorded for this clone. CDR3 nucleotides: TGTGCCAGCAGCCAGGGGTGGGTGGACGTAGGCTACACCTTC. Translation: CASSQGWVDVGYTF. The V call is TRBV7-9, the J call TRBJ1-2, with D perhaps matching TRBD1 (6 bases). Trimming stripped 5 bases from V and 8 bases from J, with 18 bases between. CDR1 is SEHNR, CDR2 FQNEAQ, per germline (reference sequence). There are 14 residues in the CDR3.

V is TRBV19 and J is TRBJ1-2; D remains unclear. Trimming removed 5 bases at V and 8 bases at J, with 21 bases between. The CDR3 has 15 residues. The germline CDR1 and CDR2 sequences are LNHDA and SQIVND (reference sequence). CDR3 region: CASSQTQDGLRGYTF. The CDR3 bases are TGTGCCAGTAGTCAAACCCAGGACGGCCTGAGAGGCTACACCTTC.

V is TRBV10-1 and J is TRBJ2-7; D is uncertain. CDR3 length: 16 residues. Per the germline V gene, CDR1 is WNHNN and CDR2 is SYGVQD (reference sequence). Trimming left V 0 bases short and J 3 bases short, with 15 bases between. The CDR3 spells CASSESPDTSYYEQYF. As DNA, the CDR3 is TGCGCCAGCAGTGAGTCGCCAGACACGTCCTACTACGAGCAGTACTTC.